This T cell receptor beta chain was documented in a study of CD8+ T cells in alopecia areata. V lost 1 base and J 3 bases, leaving 16 bases between the germline ends. CDR3 length: 17 amino acids. Germline V gene sequence: CDR1 LNHNV, CDR2 YYDKDF (reference sequence). Extracted RNA was reverse transcribed, and the resulting cDNA served as sequencing template. The repertoire was sequenced with immunoSEQ multiplex PCR; TCRdb's copy has only in-frame clones and lacks some. The repertoire holds over 90,000 clones, with less than 70% as singletons. This clonotype originated in a human donor in good health. The specimen sequenced was CD4+ T cells sorted from blood. This chain uses TRBV15 with TRBJ2-1; D may be TRBD1 or TRBD2 (5 bases each). The CDR3 DNA sequence: TGTGCCACCAGCAGAGTCCAAGGTGGGGGAAACTACAATGAGCAGTTCTTC. Its protein is CATSRVQGGGNYNEQFF.